The 21 T cell receptor beta chains below all came from one sample that was sequenced in a study of vaccination and CD4 T cells after COVID-19. Treatment in this sample: roughly 11-day PBMC culture with coronavirus spike peptide pools or control peptides (ViraFEST assay). Their antigen targets remain unknown. Sequencing of the DNA from cultured CD4+ T cells was carried out with the Oncomine TCR Beta short-read assay. TCRdb reprocessed the PCR reads via MiXCR and lists one record per CDR3 protein. The table records around 10,000 distinct CDR3 sequences, 73% of them present only once. The sequenced material came from CD4+ T cells from blood, cultured in vitro. The receptors derive from a human donor who had recovered from COVID-19.

This clonotype was seen a single time. The chain has TRBV6-1 and TRBJ2-7; D possibly corresponds to TRBD2 (6 bases). V lost 6 bases, J lost 2 bases, and 8 bases lay in between. The germline V gene has CDR1 MNHNS and CDR2 SASEGT. The CDR3 runs 12 residues. The CDR3 here is CASSRGAYEQYF. In DNA form, the CDR3 reads TGTGCCAGCAGCCGCGGGGCCTACGAGCAGTACTTC.

This clonotype is judged medium-sized. The chain carries TRBV20-1 and TRBJ1-6; the D is unclear. From germline, CDR1 is DFQATT and CDR2 SNEGSKA (reference sequence). CDR3 length: 14 residues. The V end was cut by 6 bases, the J end by 2 bases, with 11 bases between. CDR3 amino acids: CSASGRPYNSPLHF. DNA of the CDR3: TGCAGTGCATCAGGCCGACCCTATAATTCACCCCTCCACTTT.

This clonotype was seen a few times. The rearrangement links TRBV15 to TRBJ2-2; 9 bases map to TRBD2. The junction had 1 base not matched to a gene; V was cut back by 1 base and J by 4 bases. This CDR3 spans 15 amino acids. Germline CDR1 reads LNHNV; CDR2 reads YYDKDF (reference sequence). This CDR3 reads CATSRGAGGTGELFF. The CDR3 DNA is TGTGCCACCAGCAGAGGAGCGGGAGGCACCGGGGAGCTGTTTTTT. Based on the CDR3 plus reference TRBV15 and TRBJ2-2, the full variable domain is DAMVIQNPRYQVTQFGKPVTLSCSQTLNHNVMYWYQQKSSQAPKLLFHYYDKDFNNEADTPDNFQSRRPNTSFCFLDIRSPGLGDTAMYLCATSRGAGGTGELFFGEGSRLTVL.

J is TRBJ1-5 and V is TRBV6-1; perhaps TRBD1 as D (5 bases). V was cut by 3 bases and J by 3 bases, with 12 bases left in between. The CDR3 sequence is 15 residues long. In germline, CDR1 is MNHNS, CDR2 SASEGT. For the CDR3, the DNA is TGTGCCAGCAGTGAGGGACGGACCTTCAATCAGCCCCAGCATTTT. Its translation: CASSEGRTFNQPQHF.

CDR3 sequence: CASRSMGGGNTIYF. CDR3 sequence (DNA): TGTGCCAGCAGATCTATGGGAGGTGGAAACACCATATATTTT. This sequence joins TRBV27 and TRBJ1-3; D remains ambiguous. The CDR3 spans 14 residues. With 6 bases removed from V and 3 bases from J, the gap between germline ends came to 12 bases. Per germline, CDR1 MNHEY and CDR2 SMNVEV (reference sequence).

The chain employs TRBV28 and TRBJ2-7; D possibly corresponds to TRBD2 (5 bases). The germline V and J ends were trimmed by 6 bases and 9 bases, with 21 bases remaining between them. Germline loops: CDR1 MDHEN, CDR2 SYDVKM. The CDR3 covers 14 residues. The CDR3 is CASSSFRLWGWQYF. The CDR3 DNA reads as TGTGCCAGCAGCTCCTTCCGACTATGGGGTTGGCAGTACTTC.

The chain employs TRBV18 and TRBJ1-5; unclear D gene. Trimming stripped 6 bases from V and 7 bases from J, with 13 bases between. The CDR3 is 13 amino acids. CDR1 is KGHSH and CDR2 is LQKENI in the germline V gene. The CDR3, as DNA: TGTGCCAGCTCTCCGACGGCAGAGCAGCCCCAGCATTTT. It is translated as CASSPTAEQPQHF. The full variable domain, completed using reference TRBV18 and TRBJ1-5, is NAGVMQNPRHLVRRRGQEARLRCSPMKGHSHVYWYRQLPEEGLKFMVYLQKENIIDESGMPKERFSAEFPKEGPSILRIQQVVRGDSAAYFCASSPTAEQPQHFGDGTRLSIL.

This chain connects TRBV20-1 to TRBJ2-3, with 11 positions matching TRBD2. J was trimmed by 4 bases and V by 1 base; bases with no gene match: 4. This CDR3 has 15 amino acids. Germline CDR1 DFQATT, CDR2 SNEGSKA (reference sequence). The CDR3 loop reads CSARGDSGRADTQYF. The CDR3 DNA follows: TGCAGTGCTAGAGGGGATAGCGGGAGGGCAGATACGCAGTATTTT.

The chain employs TRBV6-5 and TRBJ1-5; 7 bases are shared with TRBD1. CDR3 size: 17 residues. Germline assignment: CDR1 MNHEY and CDR2 SVGAGI. Trimming at V came to 0 bases and at J to 0 bases, leaving 5 bases not matched to a gene. CDR3 sequence (DNA): TGTGCCAGCAGTTACTCAGGGGGCGCAGGTAGCAATCAGCCCCAGCATTTT. Its translation is CASSYSGGAGSNQPQHF.

The V call is TRBV7-9, the J call TRBJ2-4; 7 nucleotides agree with TRBD1. The junction had 4 bases not matched to a gene; V was cut back by 1 base and J by 1 base. Germline CDR1 and CDR2: SEHNR and FQNEAQ (reference sequence). This CDR3 is built from 16 residues. The CDR3 DNA sequence: TGTGCCAGCAGCTTAGGAGGGGGCGAGGCCAAAAACATTCAGTACTTC. Its translation: CASSLGGGEAKNIQYF.

The chain employs TRBV2 and TRBJ1-5; possibly TRBD1 for D (6 bases). Deletions cut 9 bases from V and 4 bases from J, with 13 bases between. CDR1 and CDR2 (germline): SNHLY, FYNNEI. This CDR3 spans 13 amino acids. CDR3 sequence (DNA): TGTGCCAGTTGTGTACAGGGAAATCAGCCCCAGCATTTT. It yields the protein CASCVQGNQPQHF.

This clonotype was counted only a few times. The chain carries TRBV6-1 and TRBJ2-1; the match to TRBD2 covers 12 bases. The J segment lost 4 bases and the V segment lost 6 bases, leaving 4 bases of the junction unmatched. Germline V CDR1 and CDR2: MNHNS, SASEGT. The CDR3 sequence is 15 residues long. CDR3 bases: TGTGCCAGCAGGTTCCTAGCGGGAGGGTACAATGAGCAGTTCTTC. It translates to CASRFLAGGYNEQFF.

The rearrangement joins TRBV7-2 to TRBJ1-2; D is undetermined. Germline CDR1 is SGHTA and CDR2 is FQGNSA. The CDR3 consists of 12 residues. Trimming stripped 2 bases from V and 4 bases from J, with 5 bases between. The CDR3 DNA reads TGTGCCAGCAGCTTAAACAGCTATGGCTACACCTTC. Translating gives CASSLNSYGYTF.

The chain joins TRBV20-1 to TRBJ2-6; D gene uncertain. CDR3 size: 16 residues. Germline V gene lookup returns CDR1 DFQATT and CDR2 SNEGSKA (reference sequence). Trimming took 4 bases from V and 0 from J, leaving 13 bases between them. In DNA, the CDR3 is TGCAGTGCTATTAGCCAGAGACGCTCTGGGGCCAACGTCCTGACTTTC. This translates into CSAISQRRSGANVLTF.

V usage is TRBV28 and J usage is TRBJ2-3, with 11 positions matching TRBD2. The CDR3 runs 16 residues. V trimming: 5 bases; J trimming: 1 base; junction bases outside the gene matches: 5. CDR1 and CDR2 from the germline V gene are MDHEN and SYDVKM. The CDR3 protein is CASSPRLAGRTDTQYF. The CDR3 DNA is TGTGCCAGCAGTCCCCGACTAGCGGGGCGCACAGATACGCAGTATTTT.

The chain employs TRBV7-2 and TRBJ1-1; no clear D gene. The CDR3 runs to 14 residues. V was pared by 5 bases and J by 1 base, with 11 bases between. Germline V CDR1 and CDR2: SGHTA, FQGNSA. The CDR3 spells CASSQNAWNTEAFF. In nucleotides, the CDR3 is TGTGCCAGCAGCCAAAATGCCTGGAACACTGAAGCTTTCTTT.

This clonotype was counted only a few times. V and J are TRBV27 and TRBJ1-3, with D possibly TRBD1 on 6 matching bases. The germline V and J ends were trimmed by 8 bases and 0 bases, with 14 bases remaining between them. Germline values: CDR1 MNHEY, CDR2 SMNVEV (reference sequence). CDR3 length: 15 residues. The CDR3, as DNA: TGTGCCAGCCGACCCCAGGGGAACTCTGGAAACACCATATATTTT. It specifies CASRPQGNSGNTIYF.

J is TRBJ1-5 and V is TRBV23-1; D might be TRBD1 (6 bases). TRBV23-1 carries the ORF label, with uncertain function. There are 15 residues in the CDR3. Trimming took 7 bases from V and 0 from J, leaving 13 bases between them. CDR3 protein: CASIGQTDSNQPQHF. As DNA, the CDR3 is TGCGCCAGCATCGGACAGACGGATAGCAATCAGCCCCAGCATTTT.

V and J are TRBV24-1 and TRBJ2-2; 7 bases are a match to TRBD2. The CDR3 length is 16 residues. The germline CDR1 and CDR2 sequences are KGHDR and SFDVKD. J lost 7 bases, V lost 4 bases, and 11 bases had no gene match. CDR3 residues: CATSDWGSGKGGELFF. For the CDR3, the DNA is TGTGCCACCAGTGACTGGGGGAGCGGGAAAGGCGGGGAGCTGTTTTTT.

This clonotype is medium-sized (0.01 to 0.1%) within its sample. The CDR3 nucleotides are TGTGCCAGCAGTGAATTGGGACGGGGAAACACTGAAGCTTTCTTT. Translated: CASSELGRGNTEAFF. This sequence joins TRBV25-1 and TRBJ1-1; D may be TRBD1 (5 bases). V was trimmed by 1 base and J by 2 bases, leaving 11 bases between them. The CDR3 runs 15 residues. Germline V gene sequence: CDR1 MGHDK, CDR2 SYGVNS.

CDR3 nucleotides: TGCAGTGCTTCCCGGACGTCGGCAGGCAATCAGCCCCAGCATTTT. This codes for CSASRTSAGNQPQHF. The chain uses TRBV20-1 and TRBJ1-5; D call uncertain. The V gene's germline CDR1 is DFQATT and CDR2 SNEGSKA (reference sequence). The length of the CDR3 is 15 residues. V was cut by 5 bases and J by 2 bases, with 16 bases left in between.